The 4 T cell receptor beta chains reported below all come from one sample, sequenced in a study of cytomegalovirus exposure and HLA in healthy donors. Primers for the PCR totalled 60 Vbeta and 13 Jbeta. Assay: immunoSEQ multiplex PCR; the TCRdb copy retains only in-frame clones and omits some. The sample comprises 150,000 to 200,000 clones, about 80% of which are singletons, and over 13% rests with the top ten. What was sequenced was PBMCs. These receptors originate from a man aged 45-65 years in good health and CMV-seropositive.

The CDR3 DNA is TGTGCCAGCAGCTCCGACAGGTCTGAAGCTTTCTTT. It is translated as CASSSDRSEAFF. This chain links TRBV6-5 with TRBJ1-1, with D maybe TRBD1 (6 bases). This CDR3 has 12 residues. The germline CDR1 and CDR2 sequences are MNHEY and SVGAGI. The germline V and J ends were trimmed by 6 bases and 6 bases, with 11 bases remaining between them.

The chain combines TRBV6-1 with TRBJ1-4; D is ambiguous. This CDR3 has 16 amino acids. The germline V gene encodes CDR1 MNHNS and CDR2 SASEGT. V was cut by 1 base and J by 2 bases, with 11 bases left in between. The DNA of the CDR3 is TGTGCCAGCAGTGAAGTGCCAGTGAGGACTAATGAAAAACTGTTTTTT. It specifies CASSEVPVRTNEKLFF.

This sequence joins TRBV6-1 and TRBJ2-5; TRBD1 matches at 8 bases. V was clipped by 4 bases and J by 4 bases; unmatched bases: 5. The CDR3 loop spans 14 amino acids. Germline lookup yields CDR1 MNHNS and CDR2 SASEGT. The CDR3: CASSGRGRGETQYF. In DNA, the CDR3 is TGTGCCAGCAGTGGCAGGGGGCGCGGAGAGACCCAGTACTTC.

The CDR3 reads CASSLSTLSSTDTQYF. The CDR3 coding sequence is TGTGCCAGCAGTTTATCGACTTTATCCAGCACAGATACGCAGTATTTT. This rearrangement joins TRBV27 to TRBJ2-3; no clear D. Germline V gives CDR1 MNHEY, CDR2 SMNVEV (reference sequence). The CDR3 sequence is 16 residues long. V was pared by 0 bases and J by 0 bases, with 10 bases between.